This is a list of T cell receptor beta chains from one sample in a study of metastatic and nonmetastatic thyroid tumors. TCRdb reanalyzed the PCR reads with MiXCR. The top ten clones hold about a fifth of a sample with roughly 58,000 clones, 4% to 4.5% of them seen once. Sequencing was carried out using blood. All receptors derive from a female donor with papillary thyroid cancer or a benign thyroid nodule (not recorded which). Some clones in this sample may be carry-over from other donors' samples. The CDR3 runs from the conserved cysteine through the conserved F or W. A D gene is named only where the DNA matches it firmly. Clone size is not always given. Where it is, it says once, few, many or a class for expanded clones.

D: TRBD1
V: TRBV6-9
size: .
J: TRBJ1-1
DNA: TGTGCCAGCATTAGGGACAGGGGGTCAGGCACTGAAGCTTTCTTT
CDR3: CASIRDRGSGTEAFF

D: .
V: TRBV27
size: many
J: TRBJ2-7
DNA: TGTGCCAGCAGCCGGGACGCCTACGAGCAGTACTTC
CDR3: CASSRDAYEQYF

D: .
V: TRBV5-1
size: few
J: TRBJ1-3
DNA: TGCGCCAGCAGAGCGGGGGTTAACTCTGGAAACACCATATATTTT
CDR3: CASRAGVNSGNTIYF

D: .
V: TRBV5-1
size: many
J: TRBJ1-1
DNA: TGCGCCAGCAGCATGACATACTTCATCCAGGCGCACAACACTGAAGCTTTCTTT
CDR3: CASSMTYFIQAHNTEAFF

D: .
V: TRBV6-1
size: many
J: TRBJ2-3
DNA: TGTGCCAGCAGCTCCGGGACATTAGGCACAGATACGCAGTATTTT
CDR3: CASSSGTLGTDTQYF

D: TRBD1
V: TRBV29-1
size: few
J: TRBJ1-5
DNA: TGCAGCGTTGTATCAGGGGGGAATCAGCCCCAGCATTTT
CDR3: CSVVSGGNQPQHF

D: .
V: TRBV7-3
size: .
J: TRBJ2-2
DNA: TGTGCCAGCAGCTTAAACAAGAACATCGGGGAGCTGTTTTTT
CDR3: CASSLNKNIGELFF

D: TRBD1
V: TRBV25-1
size: many
J: TRBJ1-1
DNA: TGTGCCAGCAGCCCCGGGACAGTCCATTTCTTT
CDR3: CASSPGTVHFF

D: .
V: TRBV28
size: many
J: TRBJ1-1
DNA: TGTGCCAGCAGTTTGGGACTGTTGTTCACTGAAGCTTTCTTT
CDR3: CASSLGLLFTEAFF

D: TRBD1
V: TRBV5-5
size: many
J: TRBJ2-6
DNA: TGTGCCAGCAGCCCCCAGGGGGCTGTCGGGGCCAACGTCCTGACTTTC
CDR3: CASSPQGAVGANVLTF

D: .
V: TRBV7-9
size: .
J: TRBJ2-1
DNA: TGTGCCAGCAGCTTAGGGGGATCCTACAATGAGCAGTTCTTC
CDR3: CASSLGGSYNEQFF

D: TRBD1
V: TRBV28
size: .
J: TRBJ1-2
DNA: TGTGCCAGCATTTCGTTCCGGAACAGGGGCGGCAACACCTTC
CDR3: CASISFRNRGGNTF

D: .
V: TRBV27
size: many
J: TRBJ2-1
DNA: TGTGCCAGCCGCAAGGGGGCCTACAATGAGCAGTTCTTC
CDR3: CASRKGAYNEQFF

D: TRBD2
V: TRBV6-5
size: few
J: TRBJ2-3
DNA: TGTGCCAGCAGTCACTACCCGGGACTAGCGAGGGGGACAGATACGCAGTATTTT
CDR3: CASSHYPGLARGTDTQYF

D: .
V: TRBV27
size: many
J: TRBJ2-7
DNA: TGTGCCAGCAGTTTATTCTACGGGAGTTTATACGAGCAGTACTTC
CDR3: CASSLFYGSLYEQYF

D: .
V: TRBV15
size: few
J: TRBJ2-1
DNA: TGTGCCACCTCACTAGAGGCCTGCAATGAGCAGTTCTTC
CDR3: CATSLEACNEQFF

D: TRBD2
V: TRBV24-1
size: many
J: TRBJ2-3
DNA: TGTGCCACCAGTGACCGACTAGCGGGAGATACGCAGTATTTT
CDR3: CATSDRLAGDTQYF

D: .
V: TRBV4-1
size: few
J: TRBJ2-5
DNA: TGCGCCAGCAGCCCTGGACGGGGTCGCGCTCGGGAGACCCAGTACTTC
CDR3: CASSPGRGRARETQYF

D: TRBD2
V: TRBV7-3
size: many
J: TRBJ2-7
DNA: TGTGCCAGCAGCCTCCGGGGGGGACTACTCTACGAGCAGTACTTC
CDR3: CASSLRGGLLYEQYF

D: .
V: TRBV7-9
size: many
J: TRBJ2-1
DNA: TGTGCCAGCAGCGTAACTAGGGGAGTTAACAATGAGCAGTTCTTC
CDR3: CASSVTRGVNNEQFF

D: TRBD2
V: TRBV15
size: many
J: TRBJ2-7
DNA: TGTGCCACCAGCAGTGCCAGCGGGAGCTACGAGCAGTACTTC
CDR3: CATSSASGSYEQYF

D: .
V: TRBV27
size: few
J: TRBJ2-2
DNA: TGTGCCAGCAGCTGGGTCATGGGCGTGGAGCTGTTTTTT
CDR3: CASSWVMGVELFF

D: .
V: TRBV11-3
size: many
J: TRBJ2-3
DNA: TGTGCCAGCAGCTTAGGGCACAGGGCAGATACGCAGTATTTT
CDR3: CASSLGHRADTQYF

D: .
V: TRBV2
size: many
J: TRBJ2-1
DNA: TGTGCCAGCAGTGCGGACACCGTGTGGAATGAGCAGTTCTTC
CDR3: CASSADTVWNEQFF

D: TRBD1
V: TRBV9
size: many
J: TRBJ2-2
DNA: TGTGCCAGCAGCGTGACAGGGACATCCGGGGAGCTGTTTTTT
CDR3: CASSVTGTSGELFF

D: TRBD1
V: TRBV20-1
size: few
J: TRBJ2-7
DNA: TGCAGTGCTAGAGGACAGGGGAGCTCCCACGAGCAGTACTTC
CDR3: CSARGQGSSHEQYF

D: .
V: TRBV6-1
size: many
J: TRBJ2-1
DNA: TGTGCCAGCAGTTCCACGGCGGGTCGGAAGGAAAACAATGAGCAGTTCTTC
CDR3: CASSSTAGRKENNEQFF